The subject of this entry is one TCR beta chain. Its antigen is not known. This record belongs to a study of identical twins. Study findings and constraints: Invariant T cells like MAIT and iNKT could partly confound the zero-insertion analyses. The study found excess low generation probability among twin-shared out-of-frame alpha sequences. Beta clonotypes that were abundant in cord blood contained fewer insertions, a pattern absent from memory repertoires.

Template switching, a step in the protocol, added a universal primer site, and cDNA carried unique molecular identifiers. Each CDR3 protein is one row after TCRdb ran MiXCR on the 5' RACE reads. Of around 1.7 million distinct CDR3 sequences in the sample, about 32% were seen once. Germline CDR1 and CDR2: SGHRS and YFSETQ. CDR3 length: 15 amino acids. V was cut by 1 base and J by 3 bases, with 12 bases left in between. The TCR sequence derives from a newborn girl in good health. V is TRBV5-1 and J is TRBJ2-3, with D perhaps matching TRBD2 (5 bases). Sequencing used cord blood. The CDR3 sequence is CASSLRGSETDTQYF. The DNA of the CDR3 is TGCGCCAGCAGCTTGCGTGGGAGTGAGACAGATACGCAGTATTTT.